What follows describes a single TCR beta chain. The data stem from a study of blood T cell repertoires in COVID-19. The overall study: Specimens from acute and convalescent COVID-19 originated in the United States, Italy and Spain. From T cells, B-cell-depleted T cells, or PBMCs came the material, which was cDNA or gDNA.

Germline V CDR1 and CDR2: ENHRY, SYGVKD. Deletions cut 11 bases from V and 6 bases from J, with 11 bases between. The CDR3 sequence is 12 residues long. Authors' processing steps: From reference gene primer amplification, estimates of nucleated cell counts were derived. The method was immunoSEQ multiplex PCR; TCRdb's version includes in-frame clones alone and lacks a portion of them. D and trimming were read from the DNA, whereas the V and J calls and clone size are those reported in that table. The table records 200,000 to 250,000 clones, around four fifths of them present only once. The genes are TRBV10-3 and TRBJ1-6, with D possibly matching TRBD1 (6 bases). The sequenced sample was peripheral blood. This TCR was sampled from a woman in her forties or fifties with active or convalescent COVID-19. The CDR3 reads CAVGQFNSPLHF. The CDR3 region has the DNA TGTGCCGTCGGACAGTTTAATTCACCCCTCCACTTT.